These 23 T cell receptor beta chains share one sample of origin, sequenced in a study of vaccination and CD4 T cells after COVID-19 (dated by TCRdb to the early 2020s). To prepare the library, PCR was applied. Sequencing was carried out with an Illumina iSeq 100. TCR sequencing of DNA from cultured CD4+ T cells used the Oncomine TCR Beta short-read assay at the Johns Hopkins FTIC core. In TCRdb, the public reads were trimmed at Q25 with fastp and aligned with MiXCR, with productive beta chains retained. All rows with the same CDR3 protein become a single entry with the most common DNA and genes. The sample table lists just under 20,000 distinct CDR3 sequences, roughly half of them with a count of one. The top ten constitute approximately 9.9% of the sample. The antigens these receptors bind are not known. The sample's treatment or condition label, in plain terms: roughly nine-day PBMC culture with coronavirus spike peptide pools or control peptides (ViraFEST assay).

The sample consisted of CD4+ T cells from blood, cultured in vitro. The receptors originated from a human donor who had recovered from COVID-19.

V is TRBV12-3 or TRBV12-4 and J is TRBJ2-5; TRBD1 might be the D (6 bases). Trimming removed 6 bases at V and 5 bases at J, with 16 bases between. The CDR3 runs 14 residues. Here the CDR3 DNA reads TGTGCCAGCAGCTTCAGGACAGTAGGGGAGACCCAGTACTTC. This codes for CASSFRTVGETQYF.

This clonotype was seen more than once but under ten times. The rearrangement uses TRBV4-3 and TRBJ1-3; 10 nucleotides align to TRBD1. Germline assignment: CDR1 LGHNA and CDR2 YSLEER. V was clipped by 3 bases and J by 2 bases; unmatched bases: 7. The CDR3 is 17 residues long. In DNA, the CDR3 is TGCGCCAGCAGCCAGTCGGGGACAGGGGCCCCTGGAAACACCATATATTTT. This gives the protein CASSQSGTGAPGNTIYF.

CDR3 nucleotide sequence: TGTGCCAGCAGTTCCGGGGACAGGGGGCGCAAGATCCAGTACTTC. It is translated as CASSSGDRGRKIQYF. J is TRBJ2-7 and V is TRBV6-5, with 12 bases matching TRBD1. The junction had 11 bases not matched to a gene; V was cut back by 4 bases and J by 10 bases. Germline V gene sequence: CDR1 MNHEY, CDR2 SVGAGI. The CDR3 is made up of 15 amino acids.

V is TRBV11-2 and J is TRBJ1-2; unclear D gene. V dropped 7 bases and J dropped 2 bases, with 14 bases sitting between them. CDR1 is SGHAT, CDR2 FQNNGV, per germline. The CDR3 has 14 residues. CDR3 DNA sequence: TGTGCCAGCATTGGGCCCTCGGAGAACTATGGCTACACCTTC. This gives the protein CASIGPSENYGYTF.

There are a few counts of this clonotype. V is TRBV21-1 and J is TRBJ1-2; TRBD1, the table's D call, was not compared with the DNA. TRBV21-1 is described as a pseudogene. The CDR3 spans 16 residues. The CDR3 DNA reads as TGTGCCAGCAGCAAAGGTCGGACAGCTGCTAACTATGGCTACACCTTC. This gives the protein CASSKGRTAANYGYTF.

The V and J genes are TRBV9 and TRBJ2-7; 12 nucleotides agree with TRBD1. This CDR3 is built from 15 residues. Germline CDR1 reads SGDLS; CDR2 reads YYNGEE. V dropped 0 bases and J dropped 5; count of bases not matched to a gene: 3. The chain's CDR3 is CASSVGGTGGNEQYF. DNA for the CDR3: TGTGCCAGCAGCGTAGGAGGGACAGGGGGCAACGAGCAGTACTTC.

V gene TRBV20-1 combines with J gene TRBJ2-5; tentatively, D is TRBD2 (5 bases). Germline CDR1 is DFQATT and CDR2 is SNEGSKA (reference sequence). V gave up 0 bases and J gave up 2 bases, with 7 bases separating them. The CDR3 consists of 13 residues. CDR3 loop: CSARDPGQETQYF. As DNA, the CDR3 is TGCAGTGCTAGAGATCCGGGGCAAGAGACCCAGTACTTC.

J is TRBJ2-3 and V is TRBV5-1; 7 bases line up with TRBD2. Germline CDR1 and CDR2: SGHRS and YFSETQ. Trimming cost V 0 bases and J 0 bases; bases outside gene matches: 1. The CDR3 is made up of 15 amino acids. CDR3: CASSLAAGSTDTQYF. In nucleotides, the CDR3 is TGCGCCAGCAGCTTGGCAGCGGGAAGCACAGATACGCAGTATTTT.

This chain links TRBV20-1 with TRBJ2-7; 10 bases map to TRBD1. This CDR3 has 14 amino acids. The germline CDR1 and CDR2 sequences are DFQATT and SNEGSKA (reference sequence). V shed 5 bases and J 7 bases; nucleotides not matched to a gene: 11. The CDR3 DNA reads TGCAGTGCTCATCGCCGGGACAGGGGCCTGGAGCAGTACTTC. It translates to CSAHRRDRGLEQYF.

The chain links TRBV6-2 or TRBV6-3 to TRBJ1-5, with D perhaps TRBD1 (5 bases). Germline V CDR1 and CDR2: MNHEY, SVGEGT. Trimming cost V 1 base and J 4 bases, with 8 bases left between them. This CDR3 spans 14 amino acids. CDR3 sequence (DNA): TGTGCCAGCAGTTACTTGCAGGGTAATCAGCCCCAGCATTTT. Translating gives CASSYLQGNQPQHF.

As for this clonotype: A much more abundant neighbour one base away suggests this may be a read error. V and J are TRBV6-1 and TRBJ1-1; 10 bases fit TRBD1. Trimming took 7 bases from V and 1 from J; bases not matched to a gene: 3. From germline, CDR1 is MNHNS and CDR2 SASEGT. The CDR3 spans 14 residues. CDR3 sequence: CASTRTGGNTEAFF. The CDR3 bases are TGTGCCAGCACGCGGACAGGGGGGAACACTGAAGCTTTCTTT.

The rearrangement uses TRBV20-1 and TRBJ2-7, with 11 bases aligning to TRBD1. CDR3 size: 15 residues. Trimming at V came to 5 bases and at J to 4 bases, leaving 10 bases not matched to a gene. Germline V gene data show CDR1 as DFQATT and CDR2 as SNEGSKA (reference sequence). CDR3 sequence reads: CSAESGTGGQYEQYF. The DNA of the CDR3 is TGCAGTGCTGAATCCGGGACAGGGGGACAGTACGAGCAGTACTTC.

This clonotype turned up a few times. This rearrangement joins TRBV7-2 to TRBJ2-5, with 11 positions matching TRBD2. In germline, CDR1 is SGHTA, CDR2 FQGNSA. Unmatched junction bases numbered 7, after V lost 5 bases and J lost 2 bases. This CDR3 contains 16 residues. The CDR3 nucleotides are TGTGCCAGCAGCCTCGGACTAGCGGGCCCTCAAGAGACCCAGTACTTC. Its translation is CASSLGLAGPQETQYF.

The V gene is TRBV7-8, the J gene TRBJ1-1; 7 nucleotides align to TRBD1. Germline lookup yields CDR1 SGHVS and CDR2 FQNEAQ. CDR3 length: 16 amino acids. V lost 5 bases and J lost 1; bases outside the gene matches: 10. The CDR3 DNA follows: TGTGCCAGCAGCCCCATTCACCCAGGGGGGAACACTGAAGCTTTCTTT. Translation: CASSPIHPGGNTEAFF.

The rearrangement uses TRBV5-1 and TRBJ1-1; D ambiguous. The germline gives CDR1 SGHRS, CDR2 YFSETQ. The V end was cut by 4 bases, the J end by 5 bases, with 21 bases between. CDR3 size: 16 residues. The CDR3 sequence: CASSLDPGLQGTEAFF. The CDR3 coding sequence is TGCGCCAGCAGCCTCGACCCGGGCCTCCAAGGGACTGAAGCTTTCTTT.

This chain uses TRBV6-1 with TRBJ2-1; no clear D gene. Trimming removed 7 bases from V and 4 bases from J, with 17 bases in between. Germline V gene data show CDR1 as MNHNS and CDR2 as SASEGT. The CDR3 extends over 15 amino acids. Written as DNA, the CDR3 is TGTGCCAGCACCATATTAGGGCCCGGGTACAATGAGCAGTTCTTC. Translation: CASTILGPGYNEQFF.

The chain uses TRBV7-2 and TRBJ2-1; a weak D match, TRBD2 (6 bases). The germline gives CDR1 SGHTA, CDR2 FQGNSA. Trimming took off 6 bases at V and 0 bases at J, with 21 bases between the two ends. The CDR3 has 18 residues. The CDR3 nucleotides are TGTGCCAGCAGGGACCGTGGGGGACTTTTTTCCTCCTACAATGAGCAGTTCTTC. This encodes CASRDRGGLFSSYNEQFF.

The gene calls are TRBV6-1 and TRBJ2-7, with D unclear. This CDR3 is 13 amino acids long. Looked up from germline, CDR1 is MNHNS and CDR2 is SASEGT. The ends were cut back, 6 bases at V and 6 bases at J, with 15 bases in the middle. The CDR3 nucleotides read TGTGCCAGCAGAAACGGTCCCTCGGGCGAGCAGTACTTC. It codes for CASRNGPSGEQYF.

This clonotype was observed a few times. This is likely a read error, given that the CDR3 carries no conserved phenylalanine or tryptophan at its end. This chain joins TRBV27 and TRBJ1-2; perhaps TRBD1 as D (5 bases). The CDR3 contains 12 residues. The ends were cut back, 2 bases at V and 4 bases at J, with 5 bases in the middle. CDR1 MNHEY and CDR2 SMNVEV come from the germline V gene (reference sequence). The CDR3 loop reads CASSLQGYGYTL. In DNA, the CDR3 is TGTGCCAGCAGTTTACAGGGCTATGGCTACACCCTC.

With regard to this clonotype: At one end, the junction sequence differs from germline, possibly due to a read error. The chain uses TRBV12-3 or TRBV12-4 and TRBJ1-5, with no clear D. The CDR3 covers 15 residues. The CDR3 DNA sequence: TGTGCCAGCAGCTTAGACTCAGTTAAAAATCAGCCCCAGCATTTT. The encoded protein is CASSLDSVKNQPQHF.

V usage is TRBV19 and J usage is TRBJ1-2; D gene unclear. CDR3 length equals 16 residues. Trimming stripped 2 bases from V and 2 bases from J, with 15 bases between. Germline CDR1 and CDR2: LNHDA and SQIVND (reference sequence). CDR3: CASSISTGRANYGYTF. The CDR3 DNA follows: TGTGCCAGTAGTATATCTACTGGACGGGCGAACTATGGCTACACCTTC. The variable domain in full, completed from reference TRBV19 and TRBJ1-2, reads DGGITQSPKYLFRKEGQNVTLSCEQNLNHDAMYWYRQDPGQGLRLIYYSQIVNDFQKGDIAEGYSVSREKKESFPLTVTSAQKNPTAFYLCASSISTGRANYGYTFGSGTRLTVV.

This clonotype came up a few times. The gene calls are TRBV7-9 and TRBJ1-4; D perhaps matches TRBD1 (5 bases). V shed 1 base and J shed 0 bases, with 9 bases lying between them. Germline values: CDR1 SEHNR, CDR2 FQNEAQ (reference sequence). The CDR3 runs 16 residues. The CDR3 DNA reads TGTGCCAGCAGCTTAGGACAGCCAACAACTAATGAAAAACTGTTTTTT. This codes for CASSLGQPTTNEKLFF.

This clonotype was detected a few times. The gene calls are TRBV2 and TRBJ1-2; D not resolved. Trimming left V 2 bases short and J 1 base short, with 5 bases between. This CDR3 is built from 13 residues. Germline assignment: CDR1 SNHLY and CDR2 FYNNEI. CDR3 in amino acids: CASSEQDNYGYTF. The CDR3 DNA reads TGTGCCAGCAGTGAACAGGATAACTATGGCTACACCTTC.